Each of the 24 T cell receptor beta chains below was sequenced from the same sample in a study of identical twins. MiXCR, applied by TCRdb to the 5' RACE reads, yields one record per CDR3 protein. Of a few hundred thousand distinct CDR3 sequences in the sample, about 8% were seen once. These data were also filed under a second study, of yellow fever vaccine responses in identical twins.

Material: CD8+ T cells sorted from blood. These receptors came from a woman aged 18 to 35 in good health.

The chain employs TRBV12-3 or TRBV12-4 and TRBJ2-1; 12 bases fit TRBD2. This CDR3 spans 16 amino acids. The V and J ends lost 6 bases and 6 bases, in that order; junction bases with no gene match: 9. In nucleotides, the CDR3 is TGTGCCAGCAGCTCTCCGGGACTAGCGGGCCTCAATGAGCAGTTCTTC. Its protein is CASSSPGLAGLNEQFF.

The table lists this clonotype with many counts. The chain is built from TRBV12-3 or TRBV12-4 and TRBJ2-1; weak D call: TRBD1 (6 bases). The CDR3 length is 13 residues. V gave up 8 bases and J gave up 0 bases, with 8 bases separating them. The DNA of the CDR3 is TGTGCCAGCGGGGGCCTCTCCTACAATGAGCAGTTCTTC. It codes for CASGGLSYNEQFF.

This clonotype was recorded many times. This rearrangement joins TRBV21-1 to TRBJ1-1. TRBV21-1 is marked as a pseudogene. The CDR3 runs to 11 residues. The CDR3 protein is CARLGPIEAFF. CDR3 in DNA: TGTGCCAGATTAGGCCCGATAGAAGCTTTCTTT.

The chain joins TRBV3-1 to TRBJ2-7; TRBD2 matches 15 bases. The V gene end was trimmed by 0 bases and the J gene end by 7 bases; junction bases not matched to a gene: 4. There are 16 residues in the CDR3. Per the germline V gene, CDR1 is LGHDT and CDR2 is YNNKEL (reference sequence). The CDR3 DNA follows: TGTGCCAGCAGCCAAGATGGGACTAGCGGGAGGTTTGAGCAGTACTTC. It is translated as CASSQDGTSGRFEQYF.

The chain carries TRBV25-1 and TRBJ2-1; D is ambiguous. The germline V and J ends were trimmed by 2 bases and 8 bases, with 16 bases remaining between them. CDR1 and CDR2 from the germline V gene are MGHDK and SYGVNS. The CDR3 runs to 15 residues. The CDR3 reads CASSEKSVVTHEQFF. The CDR3 coding sequence is TGTGCCAGCAGTGAAAAGAGCGTGGTCACCCATGAGCAGTTCTTC.

The chain recombines TRBV15 with TRBJ1-5; D may be TRBD1 (5 bases). Germline V lookup: CDR1 LNHNV, CDR2 YYDKDF (reference sequence). V lost 4 bases and J lost 1, with 8 bases in between. The CDR3 loop spans 14 amino acids. The CDR3 loop reads CATSTDISNQPQHF. In DNA, the CDR3 is TGTGCCACCAGCACGGACATCAGCAATCAGCCCCAGCATTTT. The full variable domain, completed using reference TRBV15 and TRBJ1-5, is DAMVIQNPRYQVTQFGKPVTLSCSQTLNHNVMYWYQQKSSQAPKLLFHYYDKDFNNEADTPDNFQSRRPNTSFCFLDIRSPGLGDTAMYLCATSTDISNQPQHFGDGTRLSIL.

In its sample, this clonotype was seen a few times. This chain uses TRBV11-2 with TRBJ2-5; 13 nucleotides align to TRBD2. Germline lookup yields CDR1 SGHAT and CDR2 FQNNGV. CDR3 size: 17 residues. V shed 5 bases, J shed 5 bases, and the junction held 11 bases outside the gene matches. In DNA, the CDR3 is TGTGCCAGCAGCGCCCGAGGACTAGCGGGAGTAAACGAGACCCAGTACTTC. Its protein is CASSARGLAGVNETQYF.

This clonotype was recorded at least ten times. The chain couples TRBV15 to TRBJ2-2, with D tentatively TRBD2 (6 bases). The CDR3 length is 14 residues. V was pared by 5 bases and J by 2 bases, with 9 bases between. The V gene's germline CDR1 is LNHNV and CDR2 YYDKDF (reference sequence). The CDR3 DNA follows: TGTGCCACCAGCCTGGCGGGAAACACCGGGGAGCTGTTTTTT. The encoded protein is CATSLAGNTGELFF. The variable domain in full, with the rest retrieved from reference TRBV15 and TRBJ2-2, is DAMVIQNPRYQVTQFGKPVTLSCSQTLNHNVMYWYQQKSSQAPKLLFHYYDKDFNNEADTPDNFQSRRPNTSFCFLDIRSPGLGDTAMYLCATSLAGNTGELFFGEGSRLTVL.

This sequence joins TRBV3-1 and TRBJ2-3; no clear D gene. The CDR3 contains 14 residues. Germline V gene sequence: CDR1 LGHDT, CDR2 YNNKEL (reference sequence). The V end was cut by 2 bases, the J end by 5 bases, with 11 bases between. For the CDR3, the DNA is TGTGCCAGCAGCCAACGCCGACGAGTAGATACGCAGTATTTT. Amino acids: CASSQRRRVDTQYF.

In its sample, this clonotype was seen a few times. The chain links TRBV4-1 to TRBJ2-2; 7 bases fit TRBD1. Trimming took 0 bases from V and 6 from J; bases not matched to a gene: 4. CDR3 length equals 15 residues. The germline V gene encodes CDR1 MGHRA and CDR2 YSYEKL. Here the CDR3 DNA reads TGCGCCAGCAGCCAAGAACAGGGGTTCGCCGGGGAGCTGTTTTTT. Encoded protein: CASSQEQGFAGELFF.

This clonotype was seen more than once but under ten times. This chain links TRBV11-2 with TRBJ2-7; D is possibly TRBD1 or TRBD2 (6 bases each). The germline CDR1 and CDR2 sequences are SGHAT and FQNNGV. The V and J ends lost 5 bases and 4 bases respectively, with 15 bases between them. This CDR3 spans 14 amino acids. The CDR3 DNA follows: TGTGCCAGCAGCACCCTCGGAGGGGGTTACGAGCAGTACTTC. Amino acid sequence: CASSTLGGGYEQYF.

The chain recombines TRBV6-2 or TRBV6-3 with TRBJ2-2; D is possibly TRBD2 (5 bases). The CDR3 consists of 14 residues. Germline V gene sequence: CDR1 MNHEY, CDR2 SVGEGT. Trimming cost V 0 bases and J 6 bases, with 8 bases left between them. In nucleotides, the CDR3 is TGTGCCAGCAGTTACTCTCCCGGGGCCGGGGAGCTGTTTTTT. It yields the protein CASSYSPGAGELFF.

In its sample, this clonotype was seen a few times. CDR3 coding DNA: TGTGCCAGCAGCCAAGAACGGCAGGCCATCCAAGAGACCCAGTACTTC. Its protein product is CASSQERQAIQETQYF. This rearrangement joins TRBV3-1 to TRBJ2-5; D is ambiguous. V shed 0 bases and J shed 1 base, with 12 bases lying between them. The germline CDR1 and CDR2 sequences are LGHDT and YNNKEL (reference sequence). The CDR3 has 16 amino acids.

This clonotype was seen a handful of times. The V gene is TRBV5-8, the J gene TRBJ2-7; D is perhaps TRBD1 (6 bases). This CDR3 comprises 15 residues. Trimming shortened V by 2 bases and J by 7 bases, and 19 bases separated the two germline ends. Germline CDR1 SGHTS, CDR2 YDEGEE. In DNA, the CDR3 is TGTGCCAGCAGCTTCGTCAGGGGAAGCCGTAGGGAGCAGTACTTC. Residues: CASSFVRGSRREQYF.

This clonotype was recorded a few times. The chain employs TRBV29-1 and TRBJ2-1, with a possible D match to TRBD2 (5 bases). V lost 4 bases, J lost 8 bases, and 12 bases lay in between. The germline V gene encodes CDR1 SQVTM and CDR2 ANQGSEA. The CDR3 length is 12 residues. CDR3 residues: CSVAGIMDEQFF. CDR3 DNA: TGCAGCGTTGCGGGAATCATGGATGAGCAGTTCTTC.

This clonotype was detected many times. The CDR3 coding sequence is TGTGCCAGCAGTCCAGCTGGGTCTACGCAGTATTTT. Amino acids: CASSPAGSTQYF. The chain recombines TRBV12-3 or TRBV12-4 with TRBJ2-3, with D uncertain. The CDR3 spans 12 residues. V lost 5 bases to trimming and J lost 8 bases, with 11 bases between them.

The chain carries TRBV6-1 and TRBJ1-3; TRBD1 agrees at 8 bases. This CDR3 is 18 amino acids long. The germline CDR1 and CDR2 sequences are MNHNS and SASEGT. Germline trimming cut 4 bases from V and 3 bases from J; bases unmatched to any gene: 14. CDR3 residues: CASSGRTPQGAGGNTIYF. Written as DNA, the CDR3 is TGTGCCAGCAGTGGAAGAACCCCTCAGGGGGCCGGTGGAAACACCATATATTTT.

This clonotype showed up just a few times. The V call is TRBV13, the J call TRBJ2-2; D is unclear. The CDR3 is 14 residues long. The germline V gene encodes CDR1 PRHDT and CDR2 FYEKMQ (reference sequence). V was trimmed by 6 bases and J by 5 bases, leaving 13 bases between them. In nucleotides, the CDR3 is TGTGCCAGCAGTATCGGGCGGTTTACCGGGGAGCTGTTTTTT. Translated: CASSIGRFTGELFF.

The chain couples TRBV20-1 to TRBJ2-7; a weak D match, TRBD2 (6 bases). Germline V lookup: CDR1 DFQATT, CDR2 SNEGSKA (reference sequence). The CDR3 covers 16 residues. Between the trimmed V and J ends, which lost 0 bases and 3 bases, there was a span of 18 bases. The CDR3 loop is CSAREAGASEIYEQYF. The DNA for the CDR3 is TGCAGTGCTAGAGAAGCCGGGGCTAGCGAGATCTACGAGCAGTACTTC.

This clonotype has a count of ten or more. The chain carries TRBV24-1 and TRBJ2-3, with D perhaps assigned TRBD1 or TRBD2 (5 bases each). Trimming stripped 7 bases from V and 2 bases from J, with 18 bases between. The germline CDR1 and CDR2 sequences are KGHDR and SFDVKD. The CDR3 length is 16 residues. CDR3 in amino acids: CATSPGPQDPTDTQYF. The CDR3 DNA follows: TGTGCCACCAGCCCGGGACCCCAGGACCCCACAGATACGCAGTATTTT.

The V call is TRBV11-2, the J call TRBJ1-2; D ambiguous. Germline-derived CDR1 and CDR2 are SGHAT and FQNNGV. With 2 bases removed from V and 6 bases from J, the gap between germline ends came to 7 bases. CDR3 length: 12 residues. CDR3 amino acids: CASSLRGDGYTF. The CDR3 bases are TGTGCCAGCAGCTTACGGGGTGATGGCTACACCTTC.

This clonotype was seen many times. This chain links TRBV3-1 with TRBJ2-1; 9 positions match TRBD2. Germline assignment: CDR1 LGHDT and CDR2 YNNKEL (reference sequence). V lost 0 bases to trimming and J lost 8 bases; unmatched junction nucleotides: 11. CDR3 size: 17 residues. The CDR3 is CASSQEVAGGPMDEQFF. The CDR3 bases are TGTGCCAGCAGCCAAGAAGTGGCGGGGGGGCCGATGGATGAGCAGTTCTTC.

The sample holds many counts of this clonotype. The chain carries TRBV27 and TRBJ1-2, with 9 bases matching TRBD1. Germline V gene lookup returns CDR1 MNHEY and CDR2 SMNVEV (reference sequence). CDR3 length: 15 residues. The V segment lost 0 bases and the J segment 3 bases; nucleotides outside the gene matches: 2. CDR3 DNA sequence: TGTGCCAGCAGTTTATCGGGACAGGGCCACTATGGCTACACCTTC. Residues: CASSLSGQGHYGYTF.

This clonotype was counted many times. The chain has TRBV27 and TRBJ1-1; possibly TRBD1 for D (6 bases). The CDR3 has 13 residues. V was pared by 5 bases and J by 7 bases, with 14 bases between. Germline V gene sequence: CDR1 MNHEY, CDR2 SMNVEV (reference sequence). CDR3 loop: CASSPTGNDEAFF. The CDR3 nucleotides are TGTGCCAGCAGTCCGACAGGTAACGATGAAGCTTTCTTT.